This entry features one T cell receptor (beta chain) sequence. No antigen is known for it. Within one base of it there is no much larger clone, and no base qualities were kept. This specimen belongs to a study of T cell responses to AZD1222 COVID-19 vaccine (dated by TCRdb to 2020 to 2022). For the study in its entirety: AZD1222 recipients with second doses at about 4 weeks or about 12 weeks were pooled, because spike-specific TCR depth and breadth did not differ between schedules. A total of about 250 trial participants underwent TCR sequencing, of whom 200 to 220 had received two doses of AZD1222 and roughly 26 had received two doses of the MenACWY control vaccine. Trial participants were enrolled into age subgroups of 18-55, 56-69 and 70-plus years, which contained roughly 140, 27 and 60 TCR-sequenced participants, respectively. Overall results and qualifications from the work: Participants were mostly white British and included more females than males, and it was suggested by the authors that clonal diversity may have been underestimated. No day 14 peak-response samples were available, so repertoires were characterized only after the peak T cell response. A significant rise in spike-specific TCR breadth and depth was observed after two AZD1222 doses relative to day 0 and relative to MenACWY recipients. Conclusions about previously exposed vaccinees are limited because only 5 or 6 AZD1222 recipients were SARS-CoV-2 seropositive at baseline. Epitopes outside the regions mutated in the B.1.351 and B.1.1.7 variants were reportedly recognized by nearly half of the unique spike-specific TCRs. In the small 56-69-year group, the increase in depth fell short of significance, most likely because of low power. The vaccine-associated CD4 TCRs covered the entire spike protein, and the dominant responses fell in regions 160-218 and 743-854.

In the paper's terms, the time point label means: baseline before first vaccination. Vaccinee samples came from UK trials COV001 and COV002, including a single-blind randomized controlled phase 2/3 trial of AZD1222 (ChAdOx1 nCoV-19) in healthy adults. For TCRbeta chain sequencing, PBMC samples from trial participants were taken at day 0 and at day 28 after the second dose. The germline V gene specifies KGHSH as CDR1 and LQKENI as CDR2. The junction carries 7 bases between V and J, which are trimmed by 2 bases and 6 bases respectively. Measured from the cysteine to the phenylalanine, the CDR3 is 13 residues long. Left in the record is the CDR3 DNA by itself, 39 bases read in frame from the first base. The CDR3 regions of human TCRbeta chains were analyzed by immunosequencing. The authors' analysis ran thus. TCRs in the repertoires were matched against a reference library of SARS-CoV-2-specific TCRs that had been generated with the MIRA antigen-specificity platform. Breadth meant the fraction of unique TCRs that were SARS-CoV-2-associated, whereas depth meant the fraction of total T cells that were SARS-CoV-2-associated. Using the MIRA data, each spike-specific TCR was mapped to the spike region that the TCR reacts to and placed in a CD4 or CD8 class. Log10-transformed breadth and depth values were compared by one-way ANOVA with Sidak's multiple comparisons tests. Not all clones reach the TCRdb copy of this immuneACCESS table, which keeps in-frame sequences only. Checked studies attribute under half of the gap to unresolved V genes and leave the rest unexplained. The DNA was the basis for D and trimming; V, J and clone size are from that table. The sample contains some 130,000 clones, approximately 90% of them found a single time. The ten largest clones add up to 1.9% of the sample.

This clonotype was obtained from an adult in good health. The material sequenced was peripheral blood, taken on day 0 of AZD1222 vaccination. The chain is assembled from TRBV18 and TRBJ1-4, with the D gene uncertain. DNA sequence: TGTGCCAGCTCACCAATGAGGGATGAAAAACTGTTTTTT. Its translation reads: CASSPMRDEKLFF.